This TCR beta chain came from a study of T cell repertoires in cytomegalovirus infection. Study-level background: Recently identified HLA-C-restricted CMV epitopes were used, and well-studied HLA-B-restricted CMV epitopes were used as well.

A single record per CDR3 protein comes from TCRdb applying MiXCR to the reads. Here the sample spans about 700,000 distinct CDR3 sequences, 33% being singletons. To note about this clonotype: Its antigen is unidentified.

Germline CDR1 reads ENHRY; CDR2 reads SYGVKD. The CDR3 loop spans 15 amino acids. V shed 0 bases and J shed 4 bases, with 11 bases lying between them. The sequenced sample was cultured PBMCs, obtained from culture after CMV antigen stimulation. This sequence joins TRBV10-3 and TRBJ2-3; D tentatively fits TRBD1 or TRBD2 (6 bases each). This sequence originates from a human donor in good health (CMV status not recorded). Some clones in this sample may be carry-over from other donors' samples. The CDR3, as DNA: TGTGCCATCAGTGAGTCAAGGGGGGCTGCAGATACGCAGTATTTT. Its protein is CAISESRGAADTQYF.